The 5 T cell receptor beta chains presented below share a single source sample, sequenced in a study of blood T cell repertoires in COVID-19. Assay: immunoSEQ multiplex PCR; the TCRdb copy retains only in-frame clones and omits some. The sample includes 310,000 or so clones, around nine tenths of them seen just once. Sequences were obtained from peripheral blood. The receptors shown here come from a woman aged 45 to 65 with active or convalescent COVID-19.

The chain employs TRBV6-5 and TRBJ2-2; no clear D gene. This CDR3 has 14 amino acids. The germline CDR1 and CDR2 sequences are MNHEY and SVGAGI. Trimming removed 6 bases at V and 0 bases at J, with 8 bases between. Here the CDR3 DNA reads TGTGCCAGCAGATTGAGTCCGAACACCGGGGAGCTGTTTTTT. Residues: CASRLSPNTGELFF.

V is TRBV25-1 and J is TRBJ1-1; 7 bases line up with TRBD1. Germline V lookup: CDR1 MGHDK, CDR2 SYGVNS. The CDR3 totals 12 residues. After removal of 8 bases from V and 1 base from J, the junction contained 1 base not matched to a gene. This CDR3 is CASRQGNTEAFF. CDR3 DNA sequence: TGTGCCAGCCGACAGGGGAACACTGAAGCTTTCTTT.

The chain joins TRBV7-3 to TRBJ1-1; D ambiguous. The CDR3 is made up of 13 amino acids. Trimming left V 4 bases short and J 3 bases short, with 9 bases between. CDR1 and CDR2 (germline): SGHTA, FQGTGA. CDR3 coding DNA: TGTGCCAGCAGCTCAAGTGGGCACACTGAAGCTTTCTTT. Protein: CASSSSGHTEAFF.

The gene calls are TRBV9 and TRBJ2-2, with TRBD1 identical over 9 bases. Germline loops: CDR1 SGDLS, CDR2 YYNGEE. With V trimmed by 4 bases and J by 1 base, 8 bases remained unmatched. The CDR3 is 17 residues long. CDR3 sequence (DNA): TGTGCCAGCAGCCCAACAGGGGGCCCGCTGAACACCGGGGAGCTGTTTTTT. This translates into CASSPTGGPLNTGELFF.

The genes are TRBV30 and TRBJ1-2, with TRBD1 matching over 8 bases. The germline V gene encodes CDR1 GTSNPN and CDR2 SVGIG (reference sequence). The length of the CDR3 is 11 residues. V shed 6 bases and J 8 bases; nucleotides not matched to a gene: 5. The CDR3 loop is CACGQGAGYTF. The CDR3, as DNA: TGTGCCTGTGGACAGGGTGCAGGCTACACCTTC.